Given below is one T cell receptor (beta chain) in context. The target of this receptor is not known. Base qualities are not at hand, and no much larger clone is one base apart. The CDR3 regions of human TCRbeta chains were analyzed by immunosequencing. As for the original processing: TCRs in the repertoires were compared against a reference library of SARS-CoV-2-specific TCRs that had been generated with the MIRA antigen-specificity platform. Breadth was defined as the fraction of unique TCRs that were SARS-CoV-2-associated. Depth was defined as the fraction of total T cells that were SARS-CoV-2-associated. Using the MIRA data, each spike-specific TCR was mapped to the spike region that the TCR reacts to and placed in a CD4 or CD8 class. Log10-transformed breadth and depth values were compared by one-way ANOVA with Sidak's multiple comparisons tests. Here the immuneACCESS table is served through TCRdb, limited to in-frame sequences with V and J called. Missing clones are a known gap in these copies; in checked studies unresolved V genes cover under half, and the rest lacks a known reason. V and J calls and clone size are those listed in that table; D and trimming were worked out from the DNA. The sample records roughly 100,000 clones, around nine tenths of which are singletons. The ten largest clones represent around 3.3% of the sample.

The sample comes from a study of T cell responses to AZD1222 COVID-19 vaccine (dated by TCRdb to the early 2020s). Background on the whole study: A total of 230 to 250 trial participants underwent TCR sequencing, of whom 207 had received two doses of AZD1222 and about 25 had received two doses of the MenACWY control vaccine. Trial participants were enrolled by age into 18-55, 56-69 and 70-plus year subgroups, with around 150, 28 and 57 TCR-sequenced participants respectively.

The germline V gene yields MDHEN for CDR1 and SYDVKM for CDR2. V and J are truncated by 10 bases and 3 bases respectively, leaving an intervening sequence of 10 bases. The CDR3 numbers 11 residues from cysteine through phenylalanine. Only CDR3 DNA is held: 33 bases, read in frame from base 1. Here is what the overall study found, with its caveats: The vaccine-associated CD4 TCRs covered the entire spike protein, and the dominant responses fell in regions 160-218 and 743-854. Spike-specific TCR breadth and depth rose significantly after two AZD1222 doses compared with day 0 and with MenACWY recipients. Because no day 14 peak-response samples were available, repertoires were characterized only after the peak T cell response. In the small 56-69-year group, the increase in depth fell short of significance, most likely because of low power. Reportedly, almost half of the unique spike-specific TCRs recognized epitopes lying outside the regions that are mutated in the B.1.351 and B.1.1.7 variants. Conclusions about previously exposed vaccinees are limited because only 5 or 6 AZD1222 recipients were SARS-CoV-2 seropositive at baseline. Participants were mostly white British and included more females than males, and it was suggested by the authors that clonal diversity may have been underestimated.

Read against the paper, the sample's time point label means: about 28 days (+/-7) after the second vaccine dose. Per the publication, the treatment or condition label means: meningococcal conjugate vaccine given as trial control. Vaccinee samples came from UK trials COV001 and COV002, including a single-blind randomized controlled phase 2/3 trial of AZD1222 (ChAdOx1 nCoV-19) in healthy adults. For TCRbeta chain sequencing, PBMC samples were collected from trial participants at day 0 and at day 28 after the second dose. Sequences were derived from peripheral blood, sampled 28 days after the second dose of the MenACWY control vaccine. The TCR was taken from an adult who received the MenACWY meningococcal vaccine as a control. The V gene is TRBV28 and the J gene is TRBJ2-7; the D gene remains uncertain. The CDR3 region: CATTSNYEQYF. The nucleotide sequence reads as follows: TGTGCCACGACTTCAAACTACGAGCAGTACTTC.